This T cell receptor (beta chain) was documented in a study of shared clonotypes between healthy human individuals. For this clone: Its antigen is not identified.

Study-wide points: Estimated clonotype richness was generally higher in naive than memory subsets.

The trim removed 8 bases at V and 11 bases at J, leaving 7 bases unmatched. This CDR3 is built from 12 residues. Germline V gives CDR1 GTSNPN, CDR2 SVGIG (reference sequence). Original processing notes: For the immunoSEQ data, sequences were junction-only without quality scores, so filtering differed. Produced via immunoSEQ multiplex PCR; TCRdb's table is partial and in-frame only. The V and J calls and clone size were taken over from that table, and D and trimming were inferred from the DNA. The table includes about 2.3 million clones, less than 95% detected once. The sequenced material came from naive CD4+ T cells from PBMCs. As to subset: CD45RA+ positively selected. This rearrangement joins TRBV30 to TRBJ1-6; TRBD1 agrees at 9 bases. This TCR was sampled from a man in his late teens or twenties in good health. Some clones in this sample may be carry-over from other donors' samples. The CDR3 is CARGQGSTPLHF. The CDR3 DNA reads TGTGCCCGAGGACAGGGGTCGACACCCCTCCACTTT.